These 14 T cell receptor beta chains were sequenced from one sample in a study of blood T cell repertoires in COVID-19. The data were produced by immunoSEQ multiplex PCR, yet TCRdb's version contains in-frame clones alone and is incomplete. The sample contains about 210,000 clones, 70% to 90% of which appear only once. Sample: PBMCs or T cells enriched from blood (not recorded which). The receptors shown here come from a middle-aged woman with acute COVID-19.

J is TRBJ2-1 and V is TRBV14; D is undetermined. The ends were cut back, 4 bases at V and 1 base at J, with 11 bases in the middle. Germline CDR1 and CDR2: SGHDN and FVKESK. The CDR3 consists of 15 residues. The CDR3 coding sequence is TGTGCCAGCAGCCCGCGACTGGCTTCCTACAATGAGCAGTTCTTC. Its translation is CASSPRLASYNEQFF.

The chain links TRBV11-2 to TRBJ2-2; the match to TRBD2 covers 7 bases. This CDR3 region has 14 residues. CDR1 and CDR2 (germline): SGHAT, FQNNGV. The V and J ends lost 5 bases and 8 bases, in that order; junction bases with no gene match: 8. The CDR3 loop reads CASSVLRESGELFF. Written as DNA, the CDR3 is TGTGCCAGCAGCGTACTGCGGGAGTCTGGGGAGCTGTTTTTT.

The chain uses TRBV19 and TRBJ1-2, with TRBD1 matching over 9 bases. V gave up 1 base and J gave up 8 bases; unmatched junction bases: 5. CDR1 is LNHDA and CDR2 is SQIVND in the germline V gene (reference sequence). The CDR3 runs to 14 residues. The CDR3 nucleotides are TGTGCCAGTAGTATAGCCGGGACAGGGCGAGGCTACACCTTC. Translated, it gives CASSIAGTGRGYTF.

The rearrangement uses TRBV4-1 and TRBJ1-3; D not resolved. CDR3 length: 16 amino acids. Trimming pared 4 bases from V and 2 bases from J, leaving 15 bases between. From germline, CDR1 is MGHRA and CDR2 YSYEKL. The CDR3 here is CASSPFAANTGNTIYF. The CDR3 nucleotides are TGCGCCAGCAGCCCTTTTGCAGCGAACACTGGAAACACCATATATTTT.

This clone came up many times. The chain links TRBV19 to TRBJ1-1; D is possibly TRBD1 (5 bases). V was cut by 7 bases and J by 1 base, with 13 bases left in between. This CDR3 comprises 14 residues. Per the germline V gene, CDR1 is LNHDA and CDR2 is SQIVND (reference sequence). CDR3 DNA sequence: TGTGCCAGTACCGCGGGGGTCCGGAACACTGAAGCTTTCTTT. This codes for CASTAGVRNTEAFF.

This rearrangement joins TRBV7-6 to TRBJ1-2; TRBD1 might be the D (5 bases). The length of the CDR3 is 13 residues. Trimming shortened V by 5 bases and J by 5 bases, and 12 bases separated the two germline ends. Germline CDR1 reads SGHVS; CDR2 reads FNYEAQ. The CDR3 sequence is CASSPGLNYGYTF. In nucleotides, the CDR3 is TGTGCCAGCAGCCCGGGACTGAATTATGGCTACACCTTC.

The rearrangement uses TRBV7-6 and TRBJ2-1, with D unresolved. Germline lookup yields CDR1 SGHVS and CDR2 FNYEAQ. V gave up 1 base and J gave up 7 bases, with 11 bases separating them. The CDR3 is made up of 14 amino acids. Written as DNA, the CDR3 is TGTGCCAGCAGCTTAGAGCCGGTAACGAATGAGCAGTTCTTC. This encodes CASSLEPVTNEQFF. Supplemented by reference TRBV7-6 and TRBJ2-1, the full variable domain reads GAGVSQSPRYKVTKRGQDVALRCDPISGHVSLYWYRQALGQGPEFLTYFNYEAQQDKSGLPNDRFSAERPEGSISTLTIQRTEQRDSAMYRCASSLEPVTNEQFFGPGTRLTVL.

The genes are TRBV5-4 and TRBJ2-1; tentative D call: TRBD2 (6 bases). In germline, CDR1 is SGHNT, CDR2 YYREEE (reference sequence). This CDR3 has 15 residues. Trimming left V 5 bases short and J 0 bases short, with 12 bases between. The CDR3 nucleotides read TGTGCCAGCAGGCTTAGCGGAAGCTCCTACAATGAGCAGTTCTTC. This codes for CASRLSGSSYNEQFF.

The chain carries TRBV6-2 or TRBV6-3 and TRBJ2-2, with D possibly matching TRBD2 (6 bases). V was shortened by 5 bases and J by 5 bases, with 15 bases between the two germline ends. Germline CDR1 and CDR2: MNHEY and SVGEGT. The CDR3 consists of 15 residues. CDR3 sequence (DNA): TGTGCCAGCAGTCGGAGGGGTCGTTCTACCGGGGAGCTGTTTTTT. It codes for CASSRRGRSTGELFF.

The V and J genes are TRBV28 and TRBJ1-4, with D perhaps TRBD1 (6 bases). CDR1 and CDR2 (germline): MDHEN, SYDVKM. V lost 7 bases, J lost 8 bases, and 26 bases lay in between. The CDR3 is 17 residues long. CDR3 sequence: CASTLRVGGGLGEKLFF. Here the CDR3 DNA reads TGTGCCAGCACCCTACGGGTCGGGGGGGGCCTCGGCGAAAAACTGTTTTTT.

The chain carries TRBV29-1 and TRBJ1-1, with D uncertain. Trimming removed 0 bases from V and 1 base from J, with 9 bases in between. This CDR3 has 14 residues. Germline CDR1 SQVTM, CDR2 ANQGSEA. CDR3 sequence (DNA): TGCAGCGTTGAAGATCCCCTCCGGAACACTGAAGCTTTCTTT. As protein: CSVEDPLRNTEAFF.

V gene TRBV2 combines with J gene TRBJ1-5; 7 nucleotides align to TRBD1. Germline CDR1 SNHLY, CDR2 FYNNEI. The CDR3 is 14 residues long. V was pared by 6 bases and J by 5 bases, with 7 bases of the junction left unmatched. The CDR3 DNA reads as TGTGCCAGCAGACAGGGGACTGCCCATCAGCCCCAGCATTTT. This encodes CASRQGTAHQPQHF.

This clone was picked up one time. This chain joins TRBV5-1 and TRBJ1-1; possibly TRBD1 for D (6 bases). The CDR3 is made up of 14 amino acids. CDR1 is SGHRS and CDR2 is YFSETQ in the germline V gene. Trimming removed 4 bases from V and 7 bases from J, with 17 bases in between. CDR3 sequence reads: CASSHGRGNSEAFF. As DNA, the CDR3 is TGCGCCAGCAGCCACGGTAGGGGGAATAGTGAAGCTTTCTTT. Full variable domain (remainder filled in from reference TRBV5-1 and TRBJ1-1): KAGVTQTPRYLIKTRGQQVTLSCSPISGHRSVSWYQQTPGQGLQFLFEYFSETQRNKGNFPGRFSGRQFSNSRSEMNVSTLELGDSALYLCASSHGRGNSEAFFGQGTRLTVV.

The V call is TRBV3-1 (or the pseudogene TRBV3-2), the J call TRBJ2-5; D is perhaps TRBD1 (6 bases). V gave up 6 bases and J gave up 0 bases, with 14 bases separating them. Per germline, CDR1 LGHDT and CDR2 YNNKEL (reference sequence). The CDR3 contains 15 residues. CDR3 DNA: TGTGCCAGCAGACTATACCGGGACAACCAAGAGACCCAGTACTTC. Protein: CASRLYRDNQETQYF.